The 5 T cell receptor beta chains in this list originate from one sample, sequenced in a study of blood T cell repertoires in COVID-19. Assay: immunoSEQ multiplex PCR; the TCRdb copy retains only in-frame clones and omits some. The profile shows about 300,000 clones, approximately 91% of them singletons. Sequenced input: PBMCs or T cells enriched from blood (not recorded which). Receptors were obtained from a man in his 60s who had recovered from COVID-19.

In DNA, the CDR3 is TGCGCCAGCAGCTTTAGCGGGCCCAACACCGGGGAGCTGTTTTTT. Translated, it gives CASSFSGPNTGELFF. The J gene is TRBJ2-2, the V gene TRBV5-1; 7 bases are shared with TRBD2. This CDR3 has 15 residues. Germline V gene sequence: CDR1 SGHRS, CDR2 YFSETQ. Trimming cost V 2 bases and J 2 bases; bases outside gene matches: 3. Supplemented by reference TRBV5-1 and TRBJ2-2, the full variable domain reads KAGVTQTPRYLIKTRGQQVTLSCSPISGHRSVSWYQQTPGQGLQFLFEYFSETQRNKGNFPGRFSGRQFSNSRSEMNVSTLELGDSALYLCASSFSGPNTGELFFGEGSRLTVL.

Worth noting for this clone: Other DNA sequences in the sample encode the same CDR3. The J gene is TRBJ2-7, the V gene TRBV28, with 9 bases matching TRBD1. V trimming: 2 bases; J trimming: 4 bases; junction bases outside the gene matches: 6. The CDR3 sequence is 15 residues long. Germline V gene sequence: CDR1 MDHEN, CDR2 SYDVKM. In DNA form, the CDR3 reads TGTGCCAGCAGTTTACCGGGACAGGGTCCATACGAGCAGTACTTC. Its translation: CASSLPGQGPYEQYF.

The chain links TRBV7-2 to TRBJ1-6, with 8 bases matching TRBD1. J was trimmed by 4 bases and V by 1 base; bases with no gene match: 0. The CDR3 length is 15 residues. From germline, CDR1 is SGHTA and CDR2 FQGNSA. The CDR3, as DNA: TGTGCCAGCAGCTTAGGACAGGGGTATAATTCACCCCTCCACTTT. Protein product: CASSLGQGYNSPLHF. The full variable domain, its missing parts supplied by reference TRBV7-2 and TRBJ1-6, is GAGVSQSPSNKVTEKGKDVELRCDPISGHTALYWYRQSLGQGLEFLIYFQGNSAPDKSGLPSDRFSAERTGGSVSTLTIQRTQQEDSAVYLCASSLGQGYNSPLHFGNGTRLTVT.

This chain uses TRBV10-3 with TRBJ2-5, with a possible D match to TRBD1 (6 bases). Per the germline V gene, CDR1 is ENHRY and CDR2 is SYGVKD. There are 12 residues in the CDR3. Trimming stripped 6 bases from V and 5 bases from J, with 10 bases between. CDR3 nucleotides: TGTGCCATCAGCCCCACAGGGGAGACCCAGTACTTC. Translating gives CAISPTGETQYF.

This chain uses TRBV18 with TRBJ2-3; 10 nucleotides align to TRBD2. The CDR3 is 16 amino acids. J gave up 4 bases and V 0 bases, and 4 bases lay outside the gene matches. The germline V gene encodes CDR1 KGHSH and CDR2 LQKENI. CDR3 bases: TGTGCCAGCTCACCACCGGCTCTAGCGGGAGCAGATACGCAGTATTTT. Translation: CASSPPALAGADTQYF.